Listed here are 11 T cell receptor beta chains from one sample, sequenced in a study of T-cell reconstitution after alpha-beta-depleted transplantation in children. As it was prepared, the TCRbeta library received unique molecular identifiers. TCRdb passed the PCR reads through MiXCR, listing each CDR3 protein once. The sample lists about 980,000 distinct CDR3 sequences, less than 30% occurring once. Specimen: PBMCs, mostly from graft donor cells, collected 360 days after TCRalphabeta/CD19-depleted stem cell transplant. The receptors here all came from a boy younger than two who had a stem cell transplant for SCID, so the T cells may come from the graft donor.

This chain connects TRBV7-2 to TRBJ1-2, with a possible D match to TRBD1 (6 bases). This CDR3 has 14 amino acids. V dropped 0 bases and J dropped 2 bases, with 7 bases sitting between them. CDR1 SGHTA and CDR2 FQGNSA come from the germline V gene. This CDR3 reads CASSLARGNYGYTF. The CDR3 bases are TGTGCCAGCAGCTTAGCCAGGGGCAACTATGGCTACACCTTC.

This clonotype has a handful of counts. The chain links TRBV5-1 to TRBJ2-2; D remains ambiguous. CDR3 length: 13 amino acids. Germline values: CDR1 SGHRS, CDR2 YFSETQ. Trimming pared 0 bases from V and 6 bases from J, leaving 6 bases between. Here the CDR3 DNA reads TGCGCCAGCAGCTTGGCAGAGGCCGGGGAGCTGTTTTTT. Translated, it gives CASSLAEAGELFF.

J is TRBJ2-5 and V is TRBV9, with 8 bases identical to TRBD1. CDR1 SGDLS and CDR2 YYNGEE come from the germline V gene. The V gene end was trimmed by 3 bases and the J gene end by 1 base; junction bases not matched to a gene: 14. This CDR3 is 18 amino acids long. CDR3 coding DNA: TGTGCCAGCAGCGCGGGCAGGGGGCTTAGGATTCTCCAAGAGACCCAGTACTTC. Translation gives CASSAGRGLRILQETQYF.

The rearrangement uses TRBV29-1 and TRBJ2-4; D remains unclear. The CDR3 covers 15 residues. CDR1 and CDR2 from the germline V gene are SQVTM and ANQGSEA. The V end lost 4 bases, the J end lost 0 bases, and 13 bases lay between the germline ends. The CDR3 bases are TGCAGCGTTGTAGAGGTCGTCTTAGCCAAAAACATTCAGTACTTC. Amino acid sequence: CSVVEVVLAKNIQYF.

This chain uses TRBV29-1 with TRBJ2-1, with D perhaps TRBD1 (7 bases). With 7 bases removed from V and 11 bases from J, the gap between germline ends came to 18 bases. This CDR3 region has 12 residues. The V gene's germline CDR1 is SQVTM and CDR2 ANQGSEA. The CDR3 DNA reads as TGCAGCGCAGAACCGACAGGGAGGAAGCAGTTCTTC. It codes for CSAEPTGRKQFF.

This chain connects TRBV15 to TRBJ2-2, with D unclear. V lost 3 bases, J lost 1 base, and 9 bases lay in between. The CDR3 extends over 15 amino acids. Germline CDR1 reads LNHNV; CDR2 reads YYDKDF (reference sequence). CDR3 DNA sequence: TGTGCCACCAGCAGGGACCTCCTGAACACCGGGGAGCTGTTTTTT. Encoded protein: CATSRDLLNTGELFF. The full variable domain, rest sourced from reference TRBV15 and TRBJ2-2, is DAMVIQNPRYQVTQFGKPVTLSCSQTLNHNVMYWYQQKSSQAPKLLFHYYDKDFNNEADTPDNFQSRRPNTSFCFLDIRSPGLGDTAMYLCATSRDLLNTGELFFGEGSRLTVL.

This clonotype was seen a few times. The chain uses TRBV5-6 and TRBJ1-1; D is undetermined. The CDR3 has 12 residues. Between the trimmed V and J ends, which lost 0 bases and 6 bases, there was a span of 6 bases. CDR1 is SGHDT, CDR2 YYEEEE, per germline. CDR3 region: CASSLDWSEAFF. The CDR3 nucleotides are TGTGCCAGCAGCTTGGATTGGTCTGAAGCTTTCTTT.

This clonotype was recorded a few times. The chain is built from TRBV5-1 and TRBJ1-5, with D possibly matching TRBD1 (5 bases). CDR1 and CDR2 from the germline V gene are SGHRS and YFSETQ. The CDR3 contains 15 residues. V dropped 0 bases and J dropped 5 bases, with 12 bases sitting between them. This chain's CDR3 is CASSLGGRADQPQHF. The CDR3 DNA reads as TGCGCCAGCAGCTTGGGGGGCAGGGCAGATCAGCCCCAGCATTTT.

The genes are TRBV29-1 and TRBJ2-7; 10 bases are shared with TRBD2. The CDR3 length is 13 residues. With V trimmed by 2 bases and J by 3 bases, 1 base remained unmatched. Germline-derived CDR1 and CDR2 are SQVTM and ANQGSEA. CDR3 sequence reads: CSVEWTSGYEQYF. Written as DNA, the CDR3 is TGCAGCGTTGAATGGACTAGCGGCTACGAGCAGTACTTC.

This sequence joins TRBV7-9 and TRBJ2-1; no clear D gene. V lost 5 bases and J 4 bases, leaving 18 bases between the germline ends. The CDR3 spans 16 residues. Germline V gene lookup returns CDR1 SEHNR and CDR2 FQNEAQ (reference sequence). The CDR3 nucleotides read TGTGCCAGCAGCCCCACCGGACGAGGTCAGTACAATGAGCAGTTCTTC. The encoded protein is CASSPTGRGQYNEQFF.

The chain recombines TRBV6-6 with TRBJ2-1; D is perhaps TRBD1 or TRBD2 (5 bases each). The ends were cut back, 5 bases at V and 5 bases at J, with 13 bases in the middle. The germline V gene encodes CDR1 MNHNY and CDR2 SVGAGI (reference sequence). This CDR3 spans 14 amino acids. CDR3 nucleotide sequence: TGTGCCAGCAGTGTCCGGGACGGGGACAATGAGCAGTTCTTC. The encoded protein is CASSVRDGDNEQFF.